The rows below give T cell receptor beta chains drawn from one sample of a study of identical twins. Each CDR3 protein gets one entry after TCRdb re-called the 5' RACE reads with MiXCR. The sample has approximately 600,000 distinct CDR3 sequences, approximately 10% seen once. These same data were also listed under a study on yellow fever vaccine responses in identical twins.

Sequenced sample: PBMCs. The receptors stem from a woman younger than 30 in good health. Each CDR3 is given with its conserved first and last residue. D genes are given only for firm matches. Expanded clones get a size class; other rows say once, few or many, or leave the size out.

CDR3nt,CDR3aa,d_gene,j_gene,v_gene,abundance
TGTGCCAGCAGACACCGGGAAGGGGTCTACAATGAGCAGTTCTTC,CASRHREGVYNEQFF,-,TRBJ2-1,TRBV5-5,-
TGTGCCAGTAGTCTTTCCCTAGCGGGGGCGAGTTGGAATGAGCAGTTCTTC,CASSLSLAGASWNEQFF,TRBD2,TRBJ2-1,TRBV19,-
TGCAGTGCTCCCAACCGAGGGGGCGGACGCGAGCAGTACTTC,CSAPNRGGGREQYF,TRBD1,TRBJ2-7,TRBV20-1,few
TGTGCCAGCAGCTTAATGGTGGGGAGCACAGATACGCAGTATTTT,CASSLMVGSTDTQYF,-,TRBJ2-3,TRBV11-2,many
TGTGCCAGCAGCTTGGTTCTAGCGGATAGCTCCTACAATGAGCAGTTCTTC,CASSLVLADSSYNEQFF,TRBD2,TRBJ2-1,TRBV5-6,many
TGTGCCAGCAGCACCAGGGGTTCCGATACGCAGTATTTT,CASSTRGSDTQYF,-,TRBJ2-3,TRBV27,-
TGCGCCAGCAGCCAAGGGGACTTACGCCGCACAGATACGCAGTATTTT,CASSQGDLRRTDTQYF,-,TRBJ2-3,TRBV4-3,-
TGTGCCAGCAGCTTAGAGGGCGGGGAATACGAGCAGTACTTC,CASSLEGGEYEQYF,-,TRBJ2-7,TRBV7-9,-
TGCAGTGCTAGAGATCAAGCGGGGGGGCGGGAGACCCAGTACTTC,CSARDQAGGRETQYF,TRBD2,TRBJ2-5,TRBV20-1,few
TGCAGTGCTCCGGCCGGGGGTTACTCCTACGAGCAGTACTTC,CSAPAGGYSYEQYF,-,TRBJ2-7,TRBV20-1,few
TGTGCCAGCAGTACCCCATACTACGAGCAGTACTTC,CASSTPYYEQYF,-,TRBJ2-7,TRBV6-2/TRBV6-3,few
TGTGCCAGCAGCTCGCTCGACAGGGACAATGAGCAGTTCTTC,CASSSLDRDNEQFF,TRBD1,TRBJ2-1,TRBV7-9,-
TGTGCCAGCAGTTACTCCACGTACCAAGAGACCCAGTACTTC,CASSYSTYQETQYF,-,TRBJ2-5,TRBV6-5,-
TGCGCCAGCAGCCTGGGACTAACTCTCCTTAAAGAAAAACTGTTTTTT,CASSLGLTLLKEKLFF,-,TRBJ1-4,TRBV5-1,many
TGTGCCATCAGTGAGGGGACTAGCGGGGGGCCCTACGAGCAGTACTTC,CAISEGTSGGPYEQYF,TRBD2,TRBJ2-7,TRBV10-3,many
TGTGCCAGCAGCCCGGGACTAGCGGGCTTCGGGGAGCAGTACTTC,CASSPGLAGFGEQYF,TRBD2,TRBJ2-7,TRBV12-3/TRBV12-4,few
TGTGCCAGCTCACCACCCCAGGCCAGAGAGACCCAGTACTTC,CASSPPQARETQYF,-,TRBJ2-5,TRBV18,-
TGTGCCATTCAGGACTACAATGAGCAGTTCTTC,CAIQDYNEQFF,-,TRBJ2-1,TRBV10-3,-
TGTGCCAGCAGTCCCACCGGACAGGCGTATAACTACGAGCAGTACTTC,CASSPTGQAYNYEQYF,TRBD1,TRBJ2-7,TRBV27,-
TGTGCCAGCAGGCCTACTACCGTGACCTACGAGCAGTACTTC,CASRPTTVTYEQYF,-,TRBJ2-7,TRBV6-1,-
TGTGCCACTTCGGGTAGCGGGGGATTCTTGAACACCGGGGAGCTGTTTTTT,CATSGSGGFLNTGELFF,TRBD2,TRBJ2-2,TRBV28,few
TGTGCCACCCACCCCCGGAGGGCCGATCAGCCCCAGCATTTT,CATHPRRADQPQHF,-,TRBJ1-5,TRBV7-3,few
TGTGCCAGCAGCCCCCCCCTGAGCGGGAGGGAGAGCAATGAGCAGTTCTTC,CASSPPLSGRESNEQFF,TRBD2,TRBJ2-1,TRBV7-9,few
TGTGCCAGCAGCGCCACCGTTGGCTCCTACAATGAGCAGTTCTTC,CASSATVGSYNEQFF,-,TRBJ2-1,TRBV9,-
TGCACCGCGAGCTTTAGGGGACAGCAAGAGACCCAGTACTTC,CTASFRGQQETQYF,TRBD1,TRBJ2-5,TRBV20-1,-
TGTGCCAGCAGTAAGGGACTAGCGGGGGGGCGTAAGACCCAGTACTTC,CASSKGLAGGRKTQYF,TRBD2,TRBJ2-5,TRBV6-1,many
TGTGCCAGCAGTTACTCGGAACGGGGCCGACTCGAGCAGTACTTC,CASSYSERGRLEQYF,-,TRBJ2-7,TRBV6-5,-
TGTGCCAGCAGCTGGAGGGATACGCAGTATTTT,CASSWRDTQYF,-,TRBJ2-3,TRBV5-6,-